This section outlines one TCR beta chain sequence together with its context. This record comes from a study of blood T cell repertoires in COVID-19. Under the authors' procedure: Reference gene primer amplification gave estimated nucleated cell counts. Data came from immunoSEQ multiplex PCR; TCRdb stores just in-frame clones and leaves some out. V, J and clone size are those of that table, while D and trimming were read from the DNA. The data hold about 200,000 clones, with 70% to 90% observed a single time. CDR3 length equals 14 residues. CDR1 is PRHDT, CDR2 FYEKMQ, per germline (reference sequence). Trimming stripped 8 bases from V and 4 bases from J, with 12 bases between.

The chain employs TRBV13 and TRBJ1-6, with D possibly being TRBD1 (5 bases). The sequence derives from a woman aged 50 to 60 with COVID-19, enrolled during active disease. The specimen sequenced was peripheral blood. The CDR3 loop reads CASREGTYNSPLHF. Here the CDR3 DNA reads TGTGCCAGCCGGGAAGGGACTTATAATTCACCCCTCCACTTT.